This T cell receptor beta chain was retrieved from a study of shared clonotypes between healthy human individuals. Study-level findings and limits: Of the naive CD4 clonotypes, around 4.9% were shared across several donors.

A remark on this clone: No antigen is known for it.

Only in-frame clones appear in the TCRdb table, and some are missing; sequencing was by immunoSEQ multiplex PCR. The table has fewer than 3 million clones, approximately 90% seen once. CDR1 and CDR2 from the germline V gene are SGHAT and FQNNGV. V gave up 5 bases and J gave up 3 bases, with 12 bases separating them. The CDR3 length is 14 residues. This receptor was identified in a man between 18 and 35 years old in good health. Some clones in this sample may be carry-over from other donors' samples. Sequences were obtained from naive CD4+ T cells from PBMCs. Stated subset: CD45RA+ positively selected. The chain joins TRBV11-2 to TRBJ2-3, with D possibly matching TRBD1 (5 bases). The CDR3 protein is CASSQESGTDTQYF. The CDR3 region has the DNA TGTGCCAGCAGCCAAGAATCAGGGACAGATACGCAGTATTTT. Full variable domain (remainder filled in from reference TRBV11-2 and TRBJ2-3): EAGVAQSPRYKIIEKRQSVAFWCNPISGHATLYWYQQILGQGPKLLIQFQNNGVVDDSQLPKDRFSAERLKGVDSTLKIQPAKLEDSAVYLCASSQESGTDTQYFGPGTRLTVL.